This entry describes one TCR beta chain. Its target is not known. V was cut by 5 bases and J by 6 bases, with 7 bases left in between. The length of the CDR3 is 12 residues. Germline-derived CDR1 and CDR2 are SGHTA and FQGNSA. This entry is derived from a study of OX40 agonist ivuxolimab in advanced cancers. Study-level points and caveats: By week 6 at 0.1 to 3.0 mg/kg, blood CD4+ and CD8+ T cells had expanded clonally. Researchers did not determine the expanded peripheral T cells' antigen specificity.

TCRdb keeps only in-frame clones here, not all; method: immunoSEQ multiplex PCR. The repertoire consists of about 92,000 clones, with roughly 88% occurring once and the leading ten covering around 0.33%. This clonotype was sampled from an adult with an advanced solid tumor such as melanoma, head and neck, liver or kidney cancer. The sample consisted of CD4+ or CD8+ T cells sorted from blood, taken in a trial of the OX40 agonist ivuxolimab. The rearrangement uses TRBV7-2 and TRBJ2-2; D is undetermined. The CDR3 loop is CASSPGAGELFF. DNA of the CDR3: TGTGCCAGCAGCCCCGGTGCCGGGGAGCTGTTTTTT.